This paragraph reports one T cell receptor (beta chain). Its antigen is not identified. This record belongs to a study of CD8+CD57+ T cells in acquired aplastic anemia. Study at large: Sorted CD4+ plus CD8+ cells gave DNA averaging roughly 3.5 ug.

Genomic DNA provided the template from which TCR beta VDJ and CDR3 profiles were obtained. Using its own MiXCR run on the reads, TCRdb lists one record per CDR3 protein. There are about 240,000 distinct CDR3 sequences in the sample; around 43% occur only once, and about 7.8% lies in the top ten. The germline V gene encodes CDR1 SGHAT and CDR2 FQDESV (reference sequence). There are 13 residues in the CDR3. After removal of 5 bases from V and 3 bases from J, the junction contained 2 bases not matched to a gene. General observations from the study: Both patients and controls carried the same twenty-nine CD8+ CDR3 sequences.

CD8+CD57+ cell expansion had been shown by flow cytometry in patients chosen for sequencing. The sequencing sample was made of sorted CD4+, CD8+, or CD8+CD57+ T cells (not recorded which) from PBMCs. This receptor was obtained from a human donor with aplastic anemia. The V gene is TRBV11-1, the J gene TRBJ2-7, with 9 bases that match TRBD1. CDR3 sequence reads: CASSVTGGYEQYF. Here the CDR3 DNA reads TGTGCCAGCAGCGTGACAGGGGGCTACGAGCAGTACTTC.